The 13 T cell receptor beta chains given below trace back to one sample, sequenced in a study of T cell responses to AZD1222 COVID-19 vaccine. This table comes from immunoSEQ multiplex PCR, and its TCRdb copy is limited to in-frame clones, with some not included. The sample lists about 84,000 clones, 75% to 90% seen once, with roughly an eighth in the top ten. The sequences come from peripheral blood, collected 28 days after the second AZD1222 dose. All receptors come from an adult who received the AZD1222 COVID-19 vaccine.

V and J are TRBV29-1 and TRBJ2-7; TRBD2 aligns across 12 bases. Germline V CDR1 and CDR2: SQVTM, ANQGSEA. Unmatched junction bases numbered 3, after V lost 7 bases and J lost 5 bases. The CDR3 loop spans 12 amino acids. This CDR3 is CSARLAGDEQYF. The CDR3 DNA reads TGCAGCGCTAGACTAGCGGGAGACGAGCAGTACTTC.

This clone was counted a single time. This chain joins TRBV7-8 and TRBJ1-3; D remains unclear. Per germline, CDR1 SGHVS and CDR2 FQNEAQ. The CDR3 runs 14 residues. V was pared by 0 bases and J by 9 bases, with 12 bases between. The CDR3 bases are TGTGCCAGCAGCTTAGCTGAGTTCCGTTCCACCATATATTTT. Translating it yields CASSLAEFRSTIYF.

The chain joins TRBV24-1 to TRBJ2-7; D assignment may be TRBD1 or TRBD2 (5 bases each). Germline V lookup: CDR1 KGHDR, CDR2 SFDVKD. This CDR3 is built from 14 residues. Between the trimmed V and J ends, which lost 4 bases and 5 bases, there was a span of 14 bases. The CDR3 bases are TGTGCCACCAGTGAGCCGGGACGTGGGGACGAGCAGTACTTC. Translating gives CATSEPGRGDEQYF.

This sequence joins TRBV6-5 and TRBJ1-5; D might be TRBD1 (6 bases). The CDR3 spans 16 residues. V lost 2 bases and J 3 bases, leaving 14 bases between the germline ends. Germline CDR1 MNHEY, CDR2 SVGAGI. CDR3 bases: TGTGCCAGCAGTTACCCCGGGGGGGCATTCAATCAGCCCCAGCATTTT. Protein product: CASSYPGGAFNQPQHF.

V usage is TRBV10-2 and J usage is TRBJ2-1; D gene ambiguous. Between the trimmed V and J ends, which lost 3 bases and 3 bases, there was a span of 0 bases. Germline-derived CDR1 and CDR2 are WSHSY and SAAADI. This CDR3 is built from 11 residues. The chain's CDR3 is CASSDYNEQFF. The CDR3 nucleotides read TGCGCCAGCAGTGACTACAATGAGCAGTTCTTC.

The chain carries TRBV19 and TRBJ1-5; 7 bases map to TRBD1. CDR3 length equals 13 residues. CDR1 LNHDA and CDR2 SQIVND come from the germline V gene (reference sequence). V lost 7 bases, J lost 2 bases, and 2 bases stayed unmatched. DNA for the CDR3: TGTGCCAGTAATACAGGGGGCAATCAGCCCCAGCATTTT. Translated: CASNTGGNQPQHF.

This chain connects TRBV12-3 or TRBV12-4 to TRBJ1-1; TRBD1 is a possible D gene (5 bases). This CDR3 has 13 residues. Trimming removed 1 base from V and 6 bases from J, with 9 bases in between. CDR3 region: CASSLGWGAEAFF. CDR3 DNA sequence: TGTGCCAGCAGTTTAGGTTGGGGCGCTGAAGCTTTCTTT.

The chain recombines TRBV7-9 with TRBJ2-1, with a possible D match to TRBD1 (6 bases). The CDR3 runs to 13 residues. V was cut by 6 bases and J by 6 bases, with 12 bases left in between. Germline V gene data show CDR1 as SEHNR and CDR2 as FQNEAQ (reference sequence). Here the CDR3 DNA reads TGTGCCAGCAGGGGACAATACGGCAATGAGCAGTTCTTC. This sequence encodes CASRGQYGNEQFF. Combining the CDR3 with reference TRBV7-9 and TRBJ2-1 gives the whole variable domain DTGVSQNPRHKITKRGQNVTFRCDPISEHNRLYWYRQTLGQGPEFLTYFQNEAQLEKSRLLSDRFSAERPKGSFSTLEIQRTEQGDSAMYLCASRGQYGNEQFFGPGTRLTVL.

V and J are TRBV6-5 and TRBJ2-1; no firm D call. Germline V gene sequence: CDR1 MNHEY, CDR2 SVGAGI. Between the trimmed V and J ends, which lost 6 bases and 0 bases, there was a span of 6 bases. This CDR3 contains 13 residues. As DNA, the CDR3 is TGTGCCAGCAGATTTAGCTCCTACAATGAGCAGTTCTTC. The encoded protein is CASRFSSYNEQFF.

This clone was counted once. V and J are TRBV5-1 and TRBJ2-7; TRBD1 might be the D (5 bases). The CDR3 covers 15 residues. With 0 bases removed from V and 1 base from J, the gap between germline ends came to 11 bases. The germline V gene encodes CDR1 SGHRS and CDR2 YFSETQ. CDR3: CASSLDGARSYEQYV. CDR3 DNA sequence: TGCGCCAGCAGCTTGGATGGGGCGCGTTCCTACGAGCAGTACGTC.

V and J are TRBV7-8 and TRBJ2-3; TRBD2 is a possible D gene (5 bases). The germline V and J ends were trimmed by 2 bases and 2 bases, with 8 bases remaining between them. CDR3 size: 14 residues. From germline, CDR1 is SGHVS and CDR2 FQNEAQ. This chain's CDR3 is CASSLQRATDTQYF. The CDR3 nucleotides read TGTGCCAGCAGCTTACAGAGGGCCACAGATACGCAGTATTTT. Combining the CDR3 with reference TRBV7-8 and TRBJ2-3 gives the whole variable domain GAGVSQSPRYKVAKRGQDVALRCDPISGHVSLFWYQQALGQGPEFLTYFQNEAQLDKSGLPSDRFFAERPEGSVSTLKIQRTQQEDSAVYLCASSLQRATDTQYFGPGTRLTVL.

This clone was seen only a few times. This chain connects TRBV18 to TRBJ1-3, with D hard to call. CDR3 length: 13 residues. Trimming removed 0 bases at V and 4 bases at J, with 4 bases between. CDR1 is KGHSH, CDR2 LQKENI, per germline. The CDR3 nucleotides read TGTGCCAGCTCACCACCGTACGGAAACACCATATATTTT. Translating gives CASSPPYGNTIYF. The full variable domain, its missing parts supplied by reference TRBV18 and TRBJ1-3, is NAGVMQNPRHLVRRRGQEARLRCSPMKGHSHVYWYRQLPEEGLKFMVYLQKENIIDESGMPKERFSAEFPKEGPSILRIQQVVRGDSAAYFCASSPPYGNTIYFGEGSWLTVV.

This rearrangement joins TRBV6-2 or TRBV6-3 to TRBJ2-1; 14 nucleotides agree with TRBD2. The CDR3 spans 15 residues. Germline CDR1 is MNHEY and CDR2 is SVGEGT. J was trimmed by 6 bases and V by 6 bases; bases with no gene match: 4. This CDR3 reads CASSRGLAGGNEQFF. The CDR3 DNA follows: TGTGCCAGCAGCCGCGGACTAGCGGGGGGCAATGAGCAGTTCTTC.